This TCR beta chain originates from a study of T cells after yellow fever vaccination (dated by TCRdb to between 2019 and 2020). About the study as a whole: The SMART-Seq v4 Ultra Low Input RNA kit was used to prepare libraries from fractions with low cell numbers. To follow T-cell clones before and after both primary and booster YFV17D yellow fever vaccination, bulk TCR alpha and beta repertoires underwent longitudinal sequencing. Two healthy male donors, one aged 18 to 30 and one aged 30 to 40 years, were included in the cohort. Bulk PBMC replicates and cell subsets were isolated from blood drawn at multiple timepoints before and after both primary and secondary immunization.

This clonotype came up a few times. The antigen it recognizes is unknown. Base qualities are not provided; no much larger clone lies one nucleotide away. This specimen's treatment or condition label, per the study, means: live attenuated yellow fever vaccine strain. Two biological replicates of bulk PBMCs were collected at each blood-draw timepoint. PBMCs were isolated from peripheral blood using a standard Ficoll-Paque protocol. TriZol was used to extract RNA from bulk PBMCs, from CD4 and CD8 fractions, and from dextramer-positive and dextramer-negative fractions. The research as a whole found: The secondary T-cell response was found to be weaker but faster than the primary response, with a peak reached on day 5 rather than on day 15. The study included only two donors, which limits how far the findings can be generalized. A small fraction of clonotypes appeared in both the CD4 and CD8 compartments, likely as a result of convergent recombination. Computational filtering was needed because FACS-sorted repertoires could contain abundant contaminating clonotypes from the bulk population. Most clones expanded after primary vaccination (96% of CD4 and around 88% of CD8) were re-detected after the booster, suggesting that broad memory maintenance occurred.

TCR cDNA was synthesized by 5'RACE template switching, through which a universal primer site and unique molecular identifiers were introduced. Priming of cDNA synthesis was performed from both the TCR alpha and TCR beta constant segments. Library amplification involved two PCR steps, and the second step added sample barcodes and sequencing adapters. Sequencing of the libraries was done on either Illumina HiSeq 2500 (2x100 bp) or NovaSeq (2x150 bp). The study's processing was this. Reads were demultiplexed and collapsed into UMI consensus sequences with MIGEC, and V(D)J alignment was performed with MiXCR. Using edgeR on replicate PBMC samples, clonotypes were called vaccine-responding if FDR was below 0.01 and the log2 fold change was above 5 up to day 15. Bulk clonotypes were assigned CD4 or CD8 identity according to which sequenced CD4 or CD8 repertoire held them at higher abundance. TCRdb itself trimmed the public reads at Q25 with fastp, ran MiXCR and retained productive beta chains. Rows merge per CDR3 protein into single entries with the most common DNA and genes. The V and J calls were not made by the authors but by TCRdb's processing. This sample holds hundreds of thousands of distinct CDR3 sequences; roughly an eighth were observed only once. Around 14% of the sample rests with the top ten.

This clonotype was sampled from a man younger than 45 who received the YFV17D yellow fever vaccine. The sample here was PBMCs, taken on the day of the yellow fever booster vaccination.

The CDR3 has the sequence CASSYGRVGEQFF. The nucleotides read TGTGCCAGCAGCTATGGCCGGGTGGGGGAGCAGTTCTTC. Recombination joined TRBV9 with TRBJ2-1; no D gene call is confident. Including cysteine and phenylalanine, the CDR3 has 13 amino acids. Just CDR3 DNA is preserved here, 39 bases in frame from base 1. The CDR1 and CDR2 encoded by the germline V gene are SGDLS and YYNGEE. V sheds 4 bases and J sheds 10 bases, leaving 15 bases between their ends.